The next 23 T cell receptor beta chains were all read from a single sample in a study of cytomegalovirus exposure and HLA in healthy donors. The PCR had 60 Vbeta and 13 Jbeta primers. Here immunoSEQ multiplex PCR was the method, and the copy in TCRdb shows in-frame clones only, minus some. Of 150,000 to 200,000 clones listed, roughly 79% were seen once; the top ten hold approximately 2%. Sequencing input: PBMCs. These receptors all come from a woman aged 25 to 45 in good health and CMV-seropositive.

The chain links TRBV19 to TRBJ2-1, with 9 bases matching TRBD2. The CDR3 consists of 14 residues. Germline CDR1 and CDR2: LNHDA and SQIVND (reference sequence). Losses at the gene ends were 7 bases for V and 2 bases for J; bases not matched to a gene: 3. CDR3 sequence (DNA): TGTGCCAGTAAGGAGCGGGAGGCCTACAATGAGCAGTTCTTC. It codes for CASKEREAYNEQFF.

The genes are TRBV6-1 and TRBJ2-2, with a possible D match to TRBD2 (6 bases). The germline V and J ends were trimmed by 8 bases and 1 base, with 11 bases remaining between them. Germline-derived CDR1 and CDR2 are MNHNS and SASEGT. This CDR3 contains 14 residues. For the CDR3, the DNA is TGTGCCAGCGTAGCGCGGGAGAACACCGGGGAGCTGTTTTTT. It codes for CASVARENTGELFF.

This clone has a handful of counts. This chain links TRBV2 with TRBJ1-3; TRBD1 agrees at 8 bases. There are 14 residues in the CDR3. Trimming took 6 bases from V and 2 from J; bases not matched to a gene: 3. Looked up from germline, CDR1 is SNHLY and CDR2 is FYNNEI. The CDR3 DNA follows: TGTGCCAGCAGGATGGGACAGGCTGGAAACACCATATATTTT. Translated: CASRMGQAGNTIYF.

The chain recombines TRBV11-2 with TRBJ1-1; the match to TRBD1 covers 7 bases. Germline lookup yields CDR1 SGHAT and CDR2 FQNNGV. CDR3 size: 12 residues. V lost 1 base, J lost 10 bases, and 3 bases stayed unmatched. The CDR3 coding sequence is TGTGCCAGCAGCTTAGGGACAGGAAGAGCTTTCTTT. Encoded protein: CASSLGTGRAFF.

The chain combines TRBV9 with TRBJ1-1, with D perhaps matching TRBD1 (5 bases). The germline gives CDR1 SGDLS, CDR2 YYNGEE. This CDR3 comprises 15 residues. Trimming stripped 0 bases from V and 5 bases from J, with 14 bases between. CDR3 DNA: TGTGCCAGCAGCGTAGGGCGGGGGACGGATACTGAAGCTTTCTTT. Protein: CASSVGRGTDTEAFF.

The chain is built from TRBV29-1 and TRBJ2-3, with D possibly being TRBD1 (6 bases). V was cut by 0 bases and J by 4 bases, with 17 bases left in between. Germline V gene lookup returns CDR1 SQVTM and CDR2 ANQGSEA. The CDR3 has 16 residues. CDR3 in DNA: TGCAGCGTTGAAGATCTAGTGACAGGTGGGGCAGATACGCAGTATTTT. It translates to CSVEDLVTGGADTQYF.

V gene TRBV27 combines with J gene TRBJ1-2; possibly TRBD1 for D (6 bases). Germline lookup yields CDR1 MNHEY and CDR2 SMNVEV (reference sequence). This CDR3 has 13 amino acids. With 0 bases removed from V and 6 bases from J, the gap between germline ends came to 8 bases. The CDR3 loop is CASSLSRTDGYTF. The CDR3 DNA is TGTGCCAGCAGTTTATCGAGGACAGATGGCTACACCTTC.

This clone was detected a few times. The chain carries TRBV6-1 and TRBJ1-2; 7 nucleotides agree with TRBD1. The V and J ends lost 2 bases and 5 bases, in that order; junction bases with no gene match: 8. Germline V gene data show CDR1 as MNHNS and CDR2 as SASEGT. CDR3 length: 15 amino acids. CDR3: CASSERVGGIYGYTF. CDR3 bases: TGTGCCAGCAGTGAACGGGTAGGGGGCATTTATGGCTACACCTTC.

This clone was recorded a few times. CDR3 in DNA: TGCGCCAGCGGGCCCGGGGGGGGCTCCTACGAGCAGTACTTC. Amino acid sequence: CASGPGGGSYEQYF. This sequence joins TRBV5-1 and TRBJ2-7; 8 positions match TRBD2. V was pared by 7 bases and J by 0 bases, with 6 bases of the junction left unmatched. The CDR3 extends over 14 amino acids. Per the germline V gene, CDR1 is SGHRS and CDR2 is YFSETQ.

The rearrangement uses TRBV11-2 and TRBJ1-5; D gene uncertain. V lost 1 base to trimming and J lost 9 bases, with 10 bases between them. This CDR3 has 13 residues. Germline values: CDR1 SGHAT, CDR2 FQNNGV. As DNA, the CDR3 is TGTGCCAGCAGCTTAGGCGGGAGTTGGCCCCAGCATTTT. Translation: CASSLGGSWPQHF.

The rearrangement links TRBV2 to TRBJ1-2; D remains unclear. In germline, CDR1 is SNHLY, CDR2 FYNNEI. The V end was cut by 5 bases, the J end by 8 bases, with 18 bases between. The CDR3 covers 14 residues. The CDR3 DNA is TGTGCCAGCAGTACCGGTAGCGGGCGGGGAGGCTACACCTTC. Protein product: CASSTGSGRGGYTF.

The gene calls are TRBV9 and TRBJ2-1; 10 nucleotides agree with TRBD1. Germline CDR1 reads SGDLS; CDR2 reads YYNGEE. The CDR3 consists of 18 residues. Losses at the gene ends were 4 bases for V and 0 bases for J; bases not matched to a gene: 10. CDR3 sequence (DNA): TGTGCCAGCAGCCCCGGACAGGGGGGCCAGAGCTCCTACAATGAGCAGTTCTTC. It is translated as CASSPGQGGQSSYNEQFF.

This chain links TRBV4-1 with TRBJ1-2; no definite D call. CDR1 and CDR2 from the germline V gene are MGHRA and YSYEKL. CDR3 length equals 20 residues. The ends were cut back, 4 bases at V and 2 bases at J, with 29 bases in the middle. This CDR3 reads CASSPPIQSELLPLNYGYTF. The DNA of the CDR3 is TGCGCCAGCAGCCCCCCGATTCAAAGCGAGCTCCTCCCGTTAAACTATGGCTACACCTTC.

The chain combines TRBV15 with TRBJ1-3; maybe TRBD1 (6 bases). The CDR3 consists of 14 residues. CDR1 is LNHNV, CDR2 YYDKDF, per germline (reference sequence). The V and J ends lost 0 bases and 7 bases respectively, with 10 bases between them. The CDR3 protein is CATSRDHGGNTIYF. The CDR3 DNA reads TGTGCCACCAGCAGAGATCATGGGGGCAACACCATATATTTT.

The V gene is TRBV9, the J gene TRBJ1-2; 8 bases agree with TRBD1. With V trimmed by 3 bases and J by 2 bases, 3 bases remained unmatched. The germline V gene has CDR1 SGDLS and CDR2 YYNGEE. The CDR3 has 14 residues. This CDR3 is CASSAGQGNYGYTF. The CDR3 DNA reads TGTGCCAGCAGCGCCGGACAGGGCAACTATGGCTACACCTTC.

The chain couples TRBV6-5 to TRBJ2-7; TRBD1 matches at 9 bases. Germline V gene sequence: CDR1 MNHEY, CDR2 SVGAGI. J gave up 4 bases and V 5 bases, and 9 bases lay outside the gene matches. This CDR3 region has 15 residues. This CDR3 is CASSQGQGFLYEQYF. The CDR3 DNA follows: TGTGCCAGCAGTCAAGGACAGGGGTTCCTTTACGAGCAGTACTTC.

The chain links TRBV29-1 to TRBJ2-2; 8 bases line up with TRBD1. CDR3 size: 14 residues. The V segment lost 5 bases and the J segment 6 bases; nucleotides outside the gene matches: 8. Germline values: CDR1 SQVTM, CDR2 ANQGSEA. The CDR3 loop is CSVWGRGPSGELFF. In nucleotides, the CDR3 is TGCAGCGTTTGGGGCAGGGGGCCCTCCGGGGAGCTGTTTTTT.

This chain uses TRBV5-1 with TRBJ1-2; D unresolved. Per the germline V gene, CDR1 is SGHRS and CDR2 is YFSETQ. Trimming removed 4 bases from V and 4 bases from J, with 14 bases in between. This CDR3 region has 14 residues. The CDR3 is CASSPSEVLYGYTF. CDR3 bases: TGCGCCAGCAGCCCGAGCGAAGTCCTCTATGGCTACACCTTC.

The chain links TRBV7-8 to TRBJ1-5; D is ambiguous. The CDR3 runs to 13 residues. Germline V CDR1 and CDR2: SGHVS, FQNEAQ. Trimming pared 8 bases from V and 6 bases from J, leaving 14 bases between. The CDR3 DNA sequence: TGTGCCAGCGTCGGGAGGGAGGGTCAGCCCCAGCATTTT. Translation: CASVGREGQPQHF. The full variable domain, its missing parts supplied by reference TRBV7-8 and TRBJ1-5, is GAGVSQSPRYKVAKRGQDVALRCDPISGHVSLFWYQQALGQGPEFLTYFQNEAQLDKSGLPSDRFFAERPEGSVSTLKIQRTQQEDSAVYLCASVGREGQPQHFGDGTRLSIL.

V is TRBV27 and J is TRBJ2-7, with 11 nucleotides matching TRBD2. Germline V lookup: CDR1 MNHEY, CDR2 SMNVEV (reference sequence). Trimming took 5 bases from V and 6 from J; bases not matched to a gene: 0. There are 12 residues in the CDR3. The CDR3 nucleotides are TGTGCCAGCAGTCTAGCGGGAGGCGAGCAGTACTTC. This encodes CASSLAGGEQYF.

The chain joins TRBV7-2 to TRBJ2-1; TRBD2 agrees at 14 bases. The V gene end was trimmed by 5 bases and the J gene end by 1 base; junction bases not matched to a gene: 1. The CDR3 spans 16 residues. Germline V gene sequence: CDR1 SGHTA, CDR2 FQGNSA. The CDR3 reads CASSRLAGGSYNEQFF. In DNA form, the CDR3 reads TGTGCCAGCAGCCGACTAGCGGGAGGGTCCTACAATGAGCAGTTCTTC.

The rearrangement joins TRBV7-8 to TRBJ1-5; possible D gene TRBD1, 5 bases. Trimming left V 0 bases short and J 4 bases short, with 10 bases between. The CDR3 totals 15 residues. Germline V gene data show CDR1 as SGHVS and CDR2 as FQNEAQ. CDR3 bases: TGTGCCAGCAGCTTAGCCGGGCAGGGAAATCAGCCCCAGCATTTT. Translating it yields CASSLAGQGNQPQHF.

The rearrangement uses TRBV19 and TRBJ1-4; D possibly corresponds to TRBD1 (6 bases). The CDR3 covers 14 residues. With 0 bases removed from V and 8 bases from J, the gap between germline ends came to 10 bases. Germline CDR1 is LNHDA and CDR2 is SQIVND (reference sequence). CDR3 sequence reads: CASSIEYRDEKLFF. CDR3 coding DNA: TGTGCCAGTAGTATAGAATACAGGGACGAAAAACTGTTTTTT.